One and the same sample provided the 17 T cell receptor beta chains below, sequenced in a study of response to subunit inactivated influenza vaccine. TCRdb ran MiXCR on the RT-PCR reads and lists one entry per CDR3 protein. The data show hundreds of thousands of distinct CDR3 sequences, about 18% seen once. Sequences were derived from PBMCs from blood, sampled 4 to 6 days after vaccination. These receptors were collected from a man aged 50 or older who received an inactivated influenza vaccine.

A few counts support this clonotype. The chain links TRBV7-3 to TRBJ2-3, with D possibly TRBD2 on 6 matching bases. V was shortened by 2 bases and J by 5 bases, with 14 bases between the two germline ends. The germline V gene has CDR1 SGHTA and CDR2 FQGTGA. There are 15 residues in the CDR3. The CDR3 sequence: CASSLAGFSGDTQYF. CDR3 bases: TGTGCCAGCAGCTTAGCCGGGTTTAGCGGAGATACGCAGTATTTT. The full variable domain, its missing parts supplied by reference TRBV7-3 and TRBJ2-3, is GAGVSQTPSNKVTEKGKYVELRCDPISGHTALYWYRQSLGQGPEFLIYFQGTGAADDSGLPNDRFFAVRPEGSVSTLKIQRTERGDSAVYLCASSLAGFSGDTQYFGPGTRLTVL.

The V gene is TRBV9, the J gene TRBJ1-1; D call uncertain. Trimming cost V 0 bases and J 8 bases, with 8 bases left between them. The germline V gene encodes CDR1 SGDLS and CDR2 YYNGEE. This CDR3 spans 12 amino acids. The CDR3 region is CASSVAGREAFF. The CDR3 region has the DNA TGTGCCAGCAGCGTAGCCGGCAGAGAAGCTTTCTTT.

This clonotype was counted between two and nine times. The CDR3 loop is CASSPRRYDINTQYF. In DNA form, the CDR3 reads TGTGCCAGCAGCCCCAGGCGGTACGACATAAATACGCAGTATTTT. This chain links TRBV14 with TRBJ2-3, with D hard to call. V was pared by 4 bases and J by 7 bases, with 18 bases between. The CDR3 is 15 amino acids. The germline gives CDR1 SGHDN, CDR2 FVKESK.

This clonotype was counted ten times or more. V and J are TRBV4-3 and TRBJ2-1, with 7 bases lining up with TRBD1. This CDR3 comprises 14 residues. Losses at the gene ends were 5 bases for V and 3 bases for J; bases not matched to a gene: 4. CDR1 LGHNA and CDR2 YSLEER come from the germline V gene. The DNA for the CDR3 is TGCGCCAGCAGCAAGGACAGGCTCTACAATGAGCAGTTCTTC. As protein: CASSKDRLYNEQFF.

This clonotype was recorded a few times. V and J are TRBV7-2 and TRBJ1-2, with D possibly matching TRBD1 (6 bases). Trimming took 5 bases from V and 8 from J, leaving 15 bases between them. The germline V gene has CDR1 SGHTA and CDR2 FQGNSA. CDR3 length equals 13 residues. The CDR3 DNA sequence: TGTGCCAGCAGCCCACAGGGTGGCGAGGGCTACACCTTC. Translation gives CASSPQGGEGYTF.

The chain is built from TRBV28 and TRBJ2-3, with TRBD1 identical over 9 bases. Germline V gene sequence: CDR1 MDHEN, CDR2 SYDVKM. The J segment lost 1 base and the V segment lost 6 bases, leaving 14 bases of the junction unmatched. This CDR3 is built from 18 residues. CDR3: CASRRSSFRTGGTDTQYF. In DNA form, the CDR3 reads TGTGCCAGCAGACGATCCTCTTTCAGGACAGGGGGCACAGATACGCAGTATTTT.

This clonotype was seen only a few times. V is TRBV20-1 and J is TRBJ1-2; tentative D call: TRBD1 (6 bases). Germline loops: CDR1 DFQATT, CDR2 SNEGSKA (reference sequence). The V gene lost 2 bases and the J gene lost 0 bases, with 13 bases spanning the gap. This CDR3 spans 15 amino acids. The CDR3 DNA reads TGCAGTGCTAGATTCCGGGACATTACTAACTATGGCTACACCTTC. It is translated as CSARFRDITNYGYTF.

The chain couples TRBV4-1 to TRBJ2-7; 7 bases align to TRBD1. This CDR3 is built from 16 residues. Germline-derived CDR1 and CDR2 are MGHRA and YSYEKL. The junction had 7 bases not matched to a gene; V was cut back by 1 base and J by 1 base. CDR3 region: CASSQGSMTGSYEQYF. The CDR3 bases are TGCGCCAGCAGCCAAGGCTCTATGACAGGGTCCTACGAGCAGTACTTC.

The rearrangement joins TRBV6-2 or TRBV6-3 to TRBJ2-2; 8 nucleotides match TRBD2. CDR1 is MNHEY, CDR2 SVGEGT, per germline. Germline trimming cut 7 bases from V and 3 bases from J; bases unmatched to any gene: 13. The length of the CDR3 is 17 residues. DNA for the CDR3: TGTGCCAGCACCCCGGGGGAGCGGGAGTGGTACACCGGGGAGCTGTTTTTT. This translates into CASTPGEREWYTGELFF.

The chain uses TRBV6-1 and TRBJ2-1; D remains unclear. Germline V gene sequence: CDR1 MNHNS, CDR2 SASEGT. The V gene lost 6 bases and the J gene lost 5 bases, with 11 bases spanning the gap. There are 13 residues in the CDR3. CDR3: CASRLDGNNEQFF. Here the CDR3 DNA reads TGTGCCAGCAGGCTGGACGGTAACAATGAGCAGTTCTTC.

CDR3 coding DNA: TGCAGCGTTGATCTTACGGGTTCGAGCAACTATGGCTACACCTTC. It codes for CSVDLTGSSNYGYTF. The rearrangement links TRBV29-1 to TRBJ1-2; D is ambiguous. The CDR3 is made up of 15 amino acids. Trimming took off 3 bases at V and 2 bases at J, with 16 bases between the two ends. CDR1 SQVTM and CDR2 ANQGSEA come from the germline V gene.

Here the CDR3 DNA reads TGTGCCAGCAACCGAGCGGGAGCGCTTTACGAGCAGTACTTC. Its translation is CASNRAGALYEQYF. The V and J genes are TRBV28 and TRBJ2-7, with 8 positions matching TRBD2. Germline loops: CDR1 MDHEN, CDR2 SYDVKM. With 7 bases clipped from V and 4 bases from J, the junction kept 9 bases outside the gene matches. The CDR3 spans 14 residues.

The genes are TRBV12-3 or TRBV12-4 and TRBJ2-7; unclear D gene. V gave up 7 bases and J gave up 11 bases, with 15 bases separating them. The CDR3 is 11 amino acids. Written as DNA, the CDR3 is TGTGCCAGCACCGATGGCGGCGCAAAGTACTTC. It encodes CASTDGGAKYF.

V gene TRBV28 combines with J gene TRBJ2-7, with D hard to call. Germline CDR1 is MDHEN and CDR2 is SYDVKM. The CDR3 totals 13 residues. V dropped 3 bases and J dropped 2 bases, with 8 bases sitting between them. The DNA for the CDR3 is TGTGCCAGCAGTTTCCCATCCGCCTACGAGCAGTACTTC. Residues: CASSFPSAYEQYF.

The rearrangement links TRBV6-2 or TRBV6-3 to TRBJ2-7, with 8 bases matching TRBD1. The germline V gene encodes CDR1 MNHEY and CDR2 SVGEGT. The CDR3 sequence is 14 residues long. Trimming at V came to 6 bases and at J to 3 bases, leaving 7 bases not matched to a gene. The CDR3 here is CASRDGQGSYEQYF. Here the CDR3 DNA reads TGTGCCAGCAGGGACGGACAGGGAAGCTACGAGCAGTACTTC.

This clonotype was detected only once. The chain uses TRBV9 and TRBJ1-1, with TRBD1 as a possible D gene (6 bases). CDR3 size: 13 residues. Germline CDR1 and CDR2: SGDLS and YYNGEE. Trimming took off 7 bases at V and 2 bases at J, with 12 bases between the two ends. The CDR3 loop is CASAGVSNTEAFF. The CDR3, as DNA: TGTGCCAGCGCAGGGGTTTCTAACACTGAAGCTTTCTTT. Full variable domain (rest looked up from reference TRBV9 and TRBJ1-1): DSGVTQTPKHLITATGQRVTLRCSPRSGDLSVYWYQQSLDQGLQFLIQYYNGEERAKGNILERFSAQQFPDLHSELNLSSLELGDSALYFCASAGVSNTEAFFGQGTRLTVV.

The chain combines TRBV20-1 with TRBJ2-3, with TRBD2 matching over 8 bases. From germline, CDR1 is DFQATT and CDR2 SNEGSKA (reference sequence). CDR3 length: 13 amino acids. V shed 5 bases and J 1 base; nucleotides not matched to a gene: 2. CDR3 sequence reads: CSAAGGGTDTQYF. In DNA, the CDR3 is TGCAGTGCTGCCGGGGGGGGCACAGATACGCAGTATTTT.